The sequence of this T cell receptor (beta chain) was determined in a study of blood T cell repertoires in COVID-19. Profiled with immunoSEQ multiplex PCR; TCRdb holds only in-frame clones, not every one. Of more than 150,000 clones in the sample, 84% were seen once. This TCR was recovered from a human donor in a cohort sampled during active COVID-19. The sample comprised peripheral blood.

The CDR3: CASSLPGGPGNTIYF. The CDR3 region has the DNA TGTGCCAGCAGCCTACCGGGAGGGCCAGGAAACACCATATATTTT. The chain uses TRBV7-6 and TRBJ1-3; no clear D. CDR1 and CDR2 from the germline V gene are SGHVS and FNYEAQ. Trimming stripped 5 bases from V and 4 bases from J, with 15 bases between. The CDR3 is 15 amino acids. Variable domain in full (rest from reference TRBV7-6 and TRBJ1-3): GAGVSQSPRYKVTKRGQDVALRCDPISGHVSLYWYRQALGQGPEFLTYFNYEAQQDKSGLPNDRFSAERPEGSISTLTIQRTEQRDSAMYRCASSLPGGPGNTIYFGEGSWLTVV.